This T cell receptor (beta chain) was identified in a study of human T cells and chemical hapten exposure. About the study: Weekly diphenylcyclopropenone doses were given to patients' scalps across the approximately 24-week study.

Time point described: patch test 3, about 24 weeks after DPC sensitization. The treatment is: therapeutic diphenylcyclopropenone sensitization with weekly scalp DPC. The study drew its donors from alopecia patients who were 18 to 70 years old and suitable for DPC. How the authors handled the data: Across samples, TCR counts had a median of roughly 100,000 and ranged from roughly 23,224 to 700,000. From the RACE reads, TCRdb called clonotypes with MiXCR, one entry per CDR3 protein. TCRdb, rather than the study authors, made the V and J calls. The table has 80,000 to 100,000 distinct CDR3 sequences, 27% seen once. About this clonotype: Its matching antigen is unknown.

V dropped 3 bases and J dropped 4 bases, with 30 bases sitting between them. CDR1 is LGHDT, CDR2 YNNKEL, per germline (reference sequence). The CDR3 contains 20 residues. Whole-study results and caveats: Controls had significantly fewer large CDR3 similarity clusters than were formed by expanded TCRs.

The receptor's source is a man in his forties with alopecia areata. Some clones in this sample may be carry-over from other donors' samples. Sequencing was performed on whole blood, taken in connection with sensitization to the hapten diphenylcyclopropenone (DPC). V and J are TRBV3-1 and TRBJ1-2, with D uncertain. CDR3 nucleotide sequence: TGTGCCAGCAGCCACTACCCCTCCGGGAAGGGAAGGTCCTGCGGCTATGGCTACACCTTC. Its protein is CASSHYPSGKGRSCGYGYTF.